This is a list of T cell receptor beta chains from one sample in a study of blood T cell repertoires in COVID-19. Sequencing used immunoSEQ multiplex PCR; TCRdb keeps in-frame clones, though not all of them. The sample has roughly 250,000 clones; 81% are singletons. The specimen sequenced was peripheral blood. The receptors were sampled from a woman in her sixties or seventies with active or convalescent COVID-19. The CDR3 runs from the conserved cysteine through the conserved F or W. D genes are given only for firm matches. A clone size is listed for some rows: how often the clone was seen (once, few, many), or a class if it is expanded.

clone_size j_call v_call d_call cdr3_aa cdr3_nt
. TRBJ1-4 TRBV2 . CASREAISGEKLFF TGTGCCAGCAGGGAGGCGATTAGTGGTGAAAAACTGTTTTTT
. TRBJ1-6 TRBV18 TRBD1 CASSLSGTGISPLHF TGTGCCAGCTCTCTCTCCGGGACAGGGATTTCACCCCTCCACTTT
. TRBJ2-7 TRBV27 TRBD2 CASSFRLAGSYEQYF TGTGCCAGCAGTTTCCGCCTAGCGGGCTCCTACGAGCAGTACTTC
. TRBJ2-2 TRBV4-3 . CASSRTLDTGNTGELFF TGCGCCAGCAGCCGGACCTTGGACACAGGGAACACCGGGGAGCTGTTTTTT
. TRBJ2-1 TRBV6-5 . CASSLSQGNYNEQFF TGTGCCAGCAGTCTGAGCCAGGGTAACTACAATGAGCAGTTCTTC
. TRBJ2-2 TRBV7-8 TRBD2 CASSLAQAGGPSTGELFF TGTGCCAGCAGCTTAGCACAAGCGGGGGGGCCGAGCACCGGGGAGCTGTTTTTT
. TRBJ2-5 TRBV12-3/TRBV12-4 . CASSLRELETQYF TGTGCCAGCAGTTTGAGGGAATTGGAGACCCAGTACTTC
. TRBJ2-5 TRBV19 . CASSIRASQETQYF TGTGCCAGTAGTATAAGAGCAAGCCAAGAGACCCAGTACTTC
. TRBJ1-4 TRBV5-6 TRBD1 CASSGDPGQGSWHEKLFF TGTGCCAGCAGCGGGGACCCGGGACAGGGGTCTTGGCATGAAAAACTGTTTTTT
. TRBJ1-2 TRBV18 . CASSPRSSAVNYGYTF TGTGCCAGCTCACCTCGGTCGTCGGCGGTAAACTATGGCTACACCTTC
. TRBJ2-7 TRBV11-2 . CASSLDGSVFSYEQYF TGTGCCAGCAGCTTAGACGGTTCGGTTTTCTCCTACGAGCAGTACTTC
few TRBJ2-7 TRBV27 . CASSLYPGPYEQYF TGTGCCAGCAGTTTATATCCAGGGCCCTACGAGCAGTACTTC
. TRBJ1-6 TRBV5-1 . CASRSPGDSPLHF TGCGCCAGCAGATCACCAGGGGATTCACCCCTCCACTTT
. TRBJ1-1 TRBV7-9 . CASSLFADTEAFF TGTGCCAGCAGCTTATTTGCGGACACTGAAGCTTTCTTT
. TRBJ1-6 TRBV18 . CASSPTLGLSSYNSPLHF TGTGCCAGCTCACCAACCCTGGGACTGAGCTCCTATAATTCACCCCTCCACTTT
. TRBJ1-1 TRBV5-6 TRBD1 CASSLVGRGATEAFF TGTGCCAGCAGCTTGGTGGGCAGGGGGGCCACTGAAGCTTTCTTT
once TRBJ1-1 TRBV5-4 . CASSLGDRNTEAFF TGTGCCAGCAGCTTGGGCGACAGAAACACTGAAGCTTTCTTT
. TRBJ2-5 TRBV18 TRBD2 CASSSLPLKWGSGGLTQETQYF TGTGCCAGCTCATCTCTTCCCCTTAAGTGGGGTAGCGGGGGCTTAACCCAAGAGACCCAGTACTTC
. TRBJ2-7 TRBV9 TRBD2 CASSAGEGLAGGTQYF TGTGCCAGCAGCGCAGGGGAGGGACTAGCGGGGGGAACGCAGTACTTC
few TRBJ1-4 TRBV5-1 TRBD1 CASSSRGQANEKLFF TGCGCCAGCAGCTCCCGGGGACAGGCTAATGAAAAACTGTTTTTT